The clone carrying this T cell receptor (beta chain) was counted only a few times. At one of its ends the junction is not consistent with the germline gene, which may arise from a read error. The PCR employed 60 Vbeta primers together with 13 Jbeta primers. Generated by immunoSEQ multiplex PCR, the TCRdb table keeps only in-frame clones and is missing some. The sample consists of 200,000 to 250,000 clones, about 89% of them appearing once. The data were obtained in a study of cytomegalovirus exposure and HLA in healthy donors. Germline loops: CDR1 SGHAT, CDR2 FQNNGV. The CDR3 runs to 13 residues. J is TRBJ2-7 and V is TRBV11-2; 10 nucleotides agree with TRBD1. This receptor was obtained from a woman between 18 and 30 years old in good health and CMV-seronegative. Material: PBMCs. CDR3 bases: TGTGCCAGCAGCTTAGACCCCCGGGACAGGGGCGACTTC. It specifies CASSLDPRDRGDF. Drawing the rest from reference TRBV11-2 and TRBJ2-7, the complete variable domain is EAGVAQSPRYKIIEKRQSVAFWCNPISGHATLYWYQQILGQGPKLLIQFQNNGVVDDSQLPKDRFSAERLKGVDSTLKIQPAKLEDSAVYLCASSLDPRDRGDFGPGTRLTVT.